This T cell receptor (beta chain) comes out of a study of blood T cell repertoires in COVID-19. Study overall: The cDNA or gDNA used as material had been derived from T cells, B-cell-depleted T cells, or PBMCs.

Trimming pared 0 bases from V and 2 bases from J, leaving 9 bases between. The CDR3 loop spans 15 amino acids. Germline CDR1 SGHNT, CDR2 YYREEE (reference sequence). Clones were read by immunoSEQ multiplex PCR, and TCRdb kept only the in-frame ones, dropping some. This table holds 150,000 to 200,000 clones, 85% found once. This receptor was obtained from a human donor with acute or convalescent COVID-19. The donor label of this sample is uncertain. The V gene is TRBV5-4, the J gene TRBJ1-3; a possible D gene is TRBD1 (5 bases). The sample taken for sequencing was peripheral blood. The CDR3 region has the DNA TGTGCCAGCAGCTTGGTGCAGGGTACTGGAAACACCATATATTTT. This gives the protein CASSLVQGTGNTIYF.